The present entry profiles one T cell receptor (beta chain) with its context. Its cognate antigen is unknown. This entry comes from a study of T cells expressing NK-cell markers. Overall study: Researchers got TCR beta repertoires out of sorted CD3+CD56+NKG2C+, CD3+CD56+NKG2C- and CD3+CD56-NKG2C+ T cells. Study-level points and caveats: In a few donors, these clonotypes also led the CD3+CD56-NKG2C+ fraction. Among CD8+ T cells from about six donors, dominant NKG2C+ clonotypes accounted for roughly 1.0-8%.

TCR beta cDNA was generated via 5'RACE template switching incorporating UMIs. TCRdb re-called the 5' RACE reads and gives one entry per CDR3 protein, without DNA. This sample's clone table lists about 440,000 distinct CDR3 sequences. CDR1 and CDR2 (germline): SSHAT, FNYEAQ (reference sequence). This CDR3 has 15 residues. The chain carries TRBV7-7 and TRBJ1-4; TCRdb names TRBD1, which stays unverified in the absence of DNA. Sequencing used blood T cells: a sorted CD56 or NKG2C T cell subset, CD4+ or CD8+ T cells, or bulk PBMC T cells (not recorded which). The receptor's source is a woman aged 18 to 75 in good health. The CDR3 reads CASSLGRGTNEKLFF.